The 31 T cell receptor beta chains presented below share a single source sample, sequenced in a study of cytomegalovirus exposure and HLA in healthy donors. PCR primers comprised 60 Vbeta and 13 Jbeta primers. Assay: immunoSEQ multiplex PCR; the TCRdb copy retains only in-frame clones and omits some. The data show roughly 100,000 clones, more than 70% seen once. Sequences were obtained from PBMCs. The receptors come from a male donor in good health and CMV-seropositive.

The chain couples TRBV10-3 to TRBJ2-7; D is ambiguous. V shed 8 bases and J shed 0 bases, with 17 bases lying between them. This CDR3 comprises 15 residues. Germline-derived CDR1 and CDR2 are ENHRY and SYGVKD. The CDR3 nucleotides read TGTGCCATCGGCCGACACTTTACCAACTCCTACGAGCAGTACTTC. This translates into CAIGRHFTNSYEQYF.

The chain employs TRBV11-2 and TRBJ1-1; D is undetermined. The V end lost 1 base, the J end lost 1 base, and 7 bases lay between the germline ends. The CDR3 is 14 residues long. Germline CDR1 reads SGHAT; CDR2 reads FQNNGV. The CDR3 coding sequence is TGTGCCAGCAGCTTAGGACTCTGGAACACTGAAGCTTTCTTT. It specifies CASSLGLWNTEAFF.

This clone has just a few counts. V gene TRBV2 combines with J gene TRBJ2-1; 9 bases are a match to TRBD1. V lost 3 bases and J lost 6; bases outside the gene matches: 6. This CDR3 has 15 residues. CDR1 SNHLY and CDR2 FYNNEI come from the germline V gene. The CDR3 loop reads CASSDGQGHSNEQFF. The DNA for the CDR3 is TGTGCCAGCAGTGACGGACAGGGGCACAGCAATGAGCAGTTCTTC. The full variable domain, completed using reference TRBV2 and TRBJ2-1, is EPEVTQTPSHQVTQMGQEVILRCVPISNHLYFYWYRQILGQKVEFLVSFYNNEISEKSEIFDDQFSVERPDGSNFTLKIRSTKLEDSAMYFCASSDGQGHSNEQFFGPGTRLTVL.

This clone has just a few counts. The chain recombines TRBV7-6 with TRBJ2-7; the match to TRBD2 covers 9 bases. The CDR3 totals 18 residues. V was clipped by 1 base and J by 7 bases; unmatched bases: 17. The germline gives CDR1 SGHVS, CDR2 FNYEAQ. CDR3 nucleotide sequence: TGTGCCAGCAGCTTAGTTGGACTTAGCGGGAGTCTTCAGGGGGAGCAGTACTTC. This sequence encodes CASSLVGLSGSLQGEQYF.

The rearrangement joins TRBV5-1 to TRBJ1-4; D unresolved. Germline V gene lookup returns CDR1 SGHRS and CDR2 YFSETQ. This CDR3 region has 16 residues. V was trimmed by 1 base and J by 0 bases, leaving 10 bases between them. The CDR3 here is CASSLLTESTNEKLFF. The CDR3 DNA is TGCGCCAGCAGCTTGCTTACAGAGTCAACTAATGAAAAACTGTTTTTT.

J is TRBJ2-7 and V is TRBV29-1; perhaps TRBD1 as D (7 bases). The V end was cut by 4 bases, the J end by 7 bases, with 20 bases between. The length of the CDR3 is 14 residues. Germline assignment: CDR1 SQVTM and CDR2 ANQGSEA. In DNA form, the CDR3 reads TGCAGCGTTGGCAAGGGGGCAGCGGGTCGGGAGCAGTACTTC. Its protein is CSVGKGAAGREQYF.

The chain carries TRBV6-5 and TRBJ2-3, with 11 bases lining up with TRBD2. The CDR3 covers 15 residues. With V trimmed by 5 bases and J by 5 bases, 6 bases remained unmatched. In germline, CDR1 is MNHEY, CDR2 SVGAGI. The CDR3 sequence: CASSTGLAARDTQYF. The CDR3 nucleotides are TGTGCCAGCAGTACGGGACTAGCGGCGCGAGATACGCAGTATTTT.

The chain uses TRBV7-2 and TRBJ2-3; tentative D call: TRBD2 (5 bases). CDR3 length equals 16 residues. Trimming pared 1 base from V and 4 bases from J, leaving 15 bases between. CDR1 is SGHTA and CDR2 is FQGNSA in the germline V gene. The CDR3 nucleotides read TGTGCCAGCAGCTTAGTCGGACTCACGAGACCAGATACGCAGTATTTT. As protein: CASSLVGLTRPDTQYF.

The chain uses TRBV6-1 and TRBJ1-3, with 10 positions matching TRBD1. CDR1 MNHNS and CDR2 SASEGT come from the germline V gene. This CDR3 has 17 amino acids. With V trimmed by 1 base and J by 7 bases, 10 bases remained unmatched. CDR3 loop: CASSEGPPGQGRNTIYF. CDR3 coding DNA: TGTGCCAGCAGTGAAGGGCCCCCGGGACAGGGGAGGAACACCATATATTTT.

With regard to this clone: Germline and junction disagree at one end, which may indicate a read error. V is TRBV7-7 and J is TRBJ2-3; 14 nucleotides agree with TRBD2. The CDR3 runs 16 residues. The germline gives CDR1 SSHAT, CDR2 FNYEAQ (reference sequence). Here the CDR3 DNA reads TGTGCTAGCAGCCCGGGACTAGCGGGAGCCGCAGATACGCAGTATTTT. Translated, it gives CASSPGLAGAADTQYF.

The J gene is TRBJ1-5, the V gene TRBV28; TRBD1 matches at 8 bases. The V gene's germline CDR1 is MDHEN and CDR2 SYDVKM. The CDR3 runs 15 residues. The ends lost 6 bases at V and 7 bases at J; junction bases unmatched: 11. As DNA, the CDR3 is TGTGCCAGCAGCCCATTGGACAGGGAAGAGCAGCCCCAGCATTTT. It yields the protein CASSPLDREEQPQHF.

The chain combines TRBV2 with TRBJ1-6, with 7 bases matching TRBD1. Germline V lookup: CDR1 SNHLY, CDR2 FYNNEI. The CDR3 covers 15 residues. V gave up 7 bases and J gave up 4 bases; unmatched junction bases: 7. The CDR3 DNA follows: TGTGCCAGCAAACGCGGACAGGCGTATAATTCACCCCTCCACTTT. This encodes CASKRGQAYNSPLHF.

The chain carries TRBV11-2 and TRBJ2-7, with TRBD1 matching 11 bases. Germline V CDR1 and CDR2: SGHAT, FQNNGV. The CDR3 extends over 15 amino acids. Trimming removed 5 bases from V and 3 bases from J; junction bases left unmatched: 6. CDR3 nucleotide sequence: TGTGCCAGCAGCCACCCGGGACAGGGGGACTACGAGCAGTACTTC. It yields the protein CASSHPGQGDYEQYF.

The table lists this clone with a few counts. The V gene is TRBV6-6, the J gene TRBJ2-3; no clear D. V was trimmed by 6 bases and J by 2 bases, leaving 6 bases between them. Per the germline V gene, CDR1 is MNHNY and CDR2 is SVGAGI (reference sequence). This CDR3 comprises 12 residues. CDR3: CASSSNTDTQYF. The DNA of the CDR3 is TGTGCCAGCAGCTCTAACACAGATACGCAGTATTTT.

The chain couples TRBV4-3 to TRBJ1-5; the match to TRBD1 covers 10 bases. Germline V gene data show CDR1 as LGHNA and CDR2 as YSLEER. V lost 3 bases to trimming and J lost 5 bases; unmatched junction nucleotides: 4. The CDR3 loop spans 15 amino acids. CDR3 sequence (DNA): TGCGCCAGCAGCCAGGACGGGACAGGGGATCAGCCCCAGCATTTT. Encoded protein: CASSQDGTGDQPQHF.

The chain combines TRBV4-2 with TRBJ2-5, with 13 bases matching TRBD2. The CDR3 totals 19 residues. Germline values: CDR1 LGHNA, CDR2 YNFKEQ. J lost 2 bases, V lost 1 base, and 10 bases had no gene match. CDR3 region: CASSQGYRTSGSRQETQYF. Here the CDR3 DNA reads TGTGCCAGCAGCCAAGGATACAGGACTAGCGGGAGTCGGCAAGAGACCCAGTACTTC.

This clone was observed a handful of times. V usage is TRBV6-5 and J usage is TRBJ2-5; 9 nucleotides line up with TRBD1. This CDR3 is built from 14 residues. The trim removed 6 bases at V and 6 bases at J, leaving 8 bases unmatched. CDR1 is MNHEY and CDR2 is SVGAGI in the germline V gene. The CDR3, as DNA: TGTGCCAGCAGCCTTGGACAGGGGAGGAAGACCCAGTACTTC. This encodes CASSLGQGRKTQYF.

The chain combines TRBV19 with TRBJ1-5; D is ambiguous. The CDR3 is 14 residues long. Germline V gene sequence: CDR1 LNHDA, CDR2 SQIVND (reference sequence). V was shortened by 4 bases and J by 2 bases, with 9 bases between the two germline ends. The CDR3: CASSTQIRNQPQHF. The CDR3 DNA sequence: TGTGCCAGTAGTACACAGATCCGCAATCAGCCCCAGCATTTT.

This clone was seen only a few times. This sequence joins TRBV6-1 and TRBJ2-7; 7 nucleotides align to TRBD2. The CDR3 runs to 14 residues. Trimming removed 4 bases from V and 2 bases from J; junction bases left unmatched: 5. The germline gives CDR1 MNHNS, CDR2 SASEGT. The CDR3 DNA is TGTGCCAGCAGTGGCGGGGCGGGGGCCTACGAGCAGTACTTC. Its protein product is CASSGGAGAYEQYF.

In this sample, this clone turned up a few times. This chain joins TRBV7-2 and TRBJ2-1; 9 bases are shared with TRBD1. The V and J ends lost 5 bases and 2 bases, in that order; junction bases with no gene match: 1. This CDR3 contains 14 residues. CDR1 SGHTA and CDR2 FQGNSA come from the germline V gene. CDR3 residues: CASSRDRAYNEQFF. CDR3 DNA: TGTGCCAGCAGCCGGGACAGGGCCTACAATGAGCAGTTCTTC.

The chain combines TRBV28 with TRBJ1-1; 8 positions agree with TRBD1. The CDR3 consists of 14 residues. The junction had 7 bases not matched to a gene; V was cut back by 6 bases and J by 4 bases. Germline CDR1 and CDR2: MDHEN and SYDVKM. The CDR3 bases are TGTGCCAGCAGGCCTCAGGGGGCGAGCACTGAAGCTTTCTTT. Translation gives CASRPQGASTEAFF.

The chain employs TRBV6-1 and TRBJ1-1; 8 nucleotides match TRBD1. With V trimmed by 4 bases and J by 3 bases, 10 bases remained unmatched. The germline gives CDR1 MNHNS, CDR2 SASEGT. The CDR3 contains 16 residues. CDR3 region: CASSAPRGRWDTEAFF. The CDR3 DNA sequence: TGTGCCAGCAGTGCCCCCAGGGGGCGGTGGGACACTGAAGCTTTCTTT.

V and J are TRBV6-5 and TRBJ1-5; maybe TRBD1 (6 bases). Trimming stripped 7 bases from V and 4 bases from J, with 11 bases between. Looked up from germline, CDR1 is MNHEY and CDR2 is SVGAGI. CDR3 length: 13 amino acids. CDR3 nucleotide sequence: TGTGCCAGCAAGAGGACAGCGAATCAGCCCCAGCATTTT. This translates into CASKRTANQPQHF.

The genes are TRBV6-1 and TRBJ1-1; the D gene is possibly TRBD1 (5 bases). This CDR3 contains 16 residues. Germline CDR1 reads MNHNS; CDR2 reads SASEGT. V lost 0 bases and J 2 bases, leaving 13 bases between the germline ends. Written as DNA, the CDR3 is TGTGCCAGCAGTGAAGCGTTAGGGGCGGGAAACACTGAAGCTTTCTTT. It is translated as CASSEALGAGNTEAFF.

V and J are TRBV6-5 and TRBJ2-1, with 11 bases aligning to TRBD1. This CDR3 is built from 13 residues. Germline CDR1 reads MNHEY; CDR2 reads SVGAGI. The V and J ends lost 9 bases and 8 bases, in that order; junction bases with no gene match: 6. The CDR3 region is CASRDRGSDEQFF. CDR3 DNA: TGTGCCAGTCGGGACAGGGGGTCAGATGAGCAGTTCTTC.

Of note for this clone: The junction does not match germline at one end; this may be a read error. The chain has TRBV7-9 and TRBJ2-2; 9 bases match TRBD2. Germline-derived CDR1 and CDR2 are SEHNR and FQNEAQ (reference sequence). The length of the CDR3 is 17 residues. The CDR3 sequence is CSSSLDLAGRASGELFF. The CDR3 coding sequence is TGTTCCAGCAGCTTGGATCTAGCGGGAAGGGCTTCCGGGGAGCTGTTTTTT.

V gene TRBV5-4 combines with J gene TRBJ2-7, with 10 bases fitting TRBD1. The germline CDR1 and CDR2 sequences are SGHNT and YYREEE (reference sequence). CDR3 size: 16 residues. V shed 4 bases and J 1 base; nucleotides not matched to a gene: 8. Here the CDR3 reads CASSGPRDRGSYEQYF. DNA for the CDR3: TGTGCCAGCAGCGGCCCCAGGGACAGGGGATCCTACGAGCAGTACTTC.

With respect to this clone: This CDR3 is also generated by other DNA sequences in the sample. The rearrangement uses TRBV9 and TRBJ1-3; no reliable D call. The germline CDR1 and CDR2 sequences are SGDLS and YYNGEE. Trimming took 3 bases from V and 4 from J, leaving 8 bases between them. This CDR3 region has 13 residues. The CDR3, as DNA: TGTGCCAGCAGCGCGGGAGGGGGAAACACCATATATTTT. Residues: CASSAGGGNTIYF.

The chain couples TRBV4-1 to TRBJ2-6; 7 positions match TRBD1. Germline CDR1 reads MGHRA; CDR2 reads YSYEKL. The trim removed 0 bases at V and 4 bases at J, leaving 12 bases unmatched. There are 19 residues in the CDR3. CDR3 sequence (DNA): TGCGCCAGCAGCCAAGAGGCCCTACTGACAGGGACCGGGGCCAACGTCCTGACTTTC. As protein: CASSQEALLTGTGANVLTF.

The CDR3 DNA follows: TGTGCCAGCAGGGGACAGGGCCTAACCTATGGCTACACCTTC. Translated, it gives CASRGQGLTYGYTF. The rearrangement joins TRBV28 to TRBJ1-2; 9 bases align to TRBD1. The ends lost 6 bases at V and 4 bases at J; junction bases unmatched: 6. The CDR3 spans 14 residues. CDR1 is MDHEN, CDR2 SYDVKM, per germline.

CDR3 in DNA: TGTGCCAGCAGTTCTTATAGTTACGAGCAGTACTTC. It yields the protein CASSSYSYEQYF. V gene TRBV27 combines with J gene TRBJ2-7; D unclear. Trimming took off 4 bases at V and 4 bases at J, with 8 bases between the two ends. There are 12 residues in the CDR3. Germline V gives CDR1 MNHEY, CDR2 SMNVEV (reference sequence).